The clone carrying this T cell receptor beta chain was found a few times. Its antigen remains unknown. Graves' hyperthyroidism without ophthalmopathy progression within 18 months was termed stable. Hyperthyroidism had been newly diagnosed in patients aged 18 to 65, and its duration was under 2 months. Germline assignment: CDR1 SGHRS and CDR2 YFSETQ. After removal of 4 bases from V and 5 bases from J, the junction contained 5 bases not matched to a gene. This CDR3 comprises 14 residues. The sample originates from a study of T cells in Graves' hyperthyroidism and ophthalmopathy. Looking at the study overall: Upon initial diagnosis and before any treatment, peripheral blood was collected. Findings and limits, study-wide: Most clonotypes expanded in thyroid above 0.001 were likewise present in blood.

Amplification of TCR beta CDR3 regions was performed using RNA transcripts as template. Carried out on the TCR CDR3, a first-round RT-PCR used the HTBI primer set. TCRdb reprocessed the multiplex PCR reads with MiXCR, giving one entry per CDR3 protein. Here the sample spans approximately 700,000 distinct CDR3 sequences, roughly 15% being singletons. The clonotype was recovered from a young man with Graves' hyperthyroidism. Sequences were obtained from blood. The gene calls are TRBV5-1 and TRBJ2-2; 7 bases line up with TRBD2. The DNA for the CDR3 is TGCGCCAGCAGCGGGACTATAATGACCGGGGAGCTGTTTTTT. Protein sequence: CASSGTIMTGELFF.